The 25 T cell receptor beta chains reported below all come from one sample, sequenced in a study of blood T cell repertoires in COVID-19. Sequencing used immunoSEQ multiplex PCR; TCRdb keeps in-frame clones, though not all of them. This sample carries over 250,000 clones, about 86% of them seen once, and the ten largest clones take approximately 4.5%. The sample comprised PBMCs or T cells enriched from blood (not recorded which). The receptor source for this set is a man younger than 45 with acute COVID-19.

The V and J genes are TRBV9 and TRBJ2-1; maybe TRBD2 (6 bases). Germline V gene data show CDR1 as SGDLS and CDR2 as YYNGEE. CDR3 length equals 18 residues. V was clipped by 0 bases and J by 4 bases, with 20 bases between them. CDR3 amino acids: CASSVEGGPRSHYNEQFF. Here the CDR3 DNA reads TGTGCCAGCAGCGTAGAGGGAGGCCCGAGGTCCCATTACAATGAGCAGTTCTTC.

This sequence joins TRBV27 and TRBJ2-3; D gene ambiguous. The CDR3 runs to 13 residues. Trimming removed 3 bases at V and 1 base at J, with 5 bases between. The germline V gene encodes CDR1 MNHEY and CDR2 SMNVEV (reference sequence). The CDR3 spells CASSFRGTDTQYF. The CDR3, as DNA: TGTGCCAGCAGTTTTCGGGGCACAGATACGCAGTATTTT.

This chain links TRBV19 with TRBJ1-4, with D maybe TRBD1 (6 bases). The germline V gene has CDR1 LNHDA and CDR2 SQIVND (reference sequence). Trimming shortened V by 5 bases and J by 6 bases, and 10 bases separated the two germline ends. The length of the CDR3 is 13 residues. The CDR3 loop reads CASSPGAHEKLFF. The CDR3 DNA follows: TGTGCCAGTAGTCCAGGGGCCCATGAAAAACTGTTTTTT.

The gene calls are TRBV5-1 and TRBJ2-5; the D gene is possibly TRBD2 (6 bases). Germline CDR1 SGHRS, CDR2 YFSETQ. CDR3 size: 15 residues. V was shortened by 3 bases and J by 3 bases, with 15 bases between the two germline ends. The CDR3 nucleotides read TGCGCCAGCAGCTCGCTGGAGGGAAGTGAAGAGACCCAGTACTTC. It translates to CASSSLEGSEETQYF.

V usage is TRBV6-6 and J usage is TRBJ2-3; 13 bases line up with TRBD2. V gave up 2 bases and J gave up 7 bases; unmatched junction bases: 3. CDR1 MNHNY and CDR2 SVGAGI come from the germline V gene (reference sequence). This CDR3 region has 15 residues. The CDR3 DNA reads as TGTGCCAGCAGTTACACTAGCGGGAGGGGGAATACGCAGTATTTT. Encoded protein: CASSYTSGRGNTQYF.

V usage is TRBV7-9 and J usage is TRBJ1-2; 7 bases line up with TRBD1. CDR3 length: 16 amino acids. V was clipped by 2 bases and J by 6 bases; unmatched bases: 12. Germline V gene data show CDR1 as SEHNR and CDR2 as FQNEAQ (reference sequence). CDR3 sequence: CASSLIGTASWHGYTF. In nucleotides, the CDR3 is TGTGCCAGCAGCTTAATAGGGACAGCCTCTTGGCATGGCTACACCTTC.

This clone was observed a handful of times. This chain connects TRBV9 to TRBJ1-6; D gene unclear. The V end was cut by 4 bases, the J end by 14 bases, with 16 bases between. Germline-derived CDR1 and CDR2 are SGDLS and YYNGEE. This CDR3 contains 13 residues. CDR3 amino acids: CASSPSTGPTLHF. The CDR3 nucleotides are TGTGCCAGCAGCCCAAGCACGGGTCCGACCCTCCACTTT.

CDR3 residues: CASSYHGHPLAEQYV. The CDR3 DNA follows: TGTGCCAGCAGTTATCACGGACACCCTTTGGCCGAGCAGTACGTC. The genes are TRBV6-5 and TRBJ2-7, with D possibly TRBD1 on 5 matching bases. The CDR3 is 15 amino acids. CDR1 is MNHEY, CDR2 SVGAGI, per germline. The germline V and J ends were trimmed by 3 bases and 6 bases, with 18 bases remaining between them.

This clone came up once. The chain couples TRBV28 to TRBJ1-5, with D hard to call. This CDR3 is built from 16 residues. In germline, CDR1 is MDHEN, CDR2 SYDVKM. As DNA, the CDR3 is TGTGGGGTGGCCCCCCCTCGGAGTTCGGGCAATCAGCCCCAGCATTTT. Translated: CGVAPPRSSGNQPQHF.

This sequence joins TRBV30 and TRBJ2-2; 9 positions agree with TRBD2. J was trimmed by 1 base and V by 2 bases; bases with no gene match: 5. This CDR3 spans 16 amino acids. Germline V gives CDR1 GTSNPN, CDR2 SVGIG (reference sequence). CDR3 nucleotides: TGTGCCTGGAGTCTCCGGACTAGCGTGAACACCGGGGAGCTGTTTTTT. It encodes CAWSLRTSVNTGELFF.

V usage is TRBV10-3 and J usage is TRBJ1-1; 8 nucleotides line up with TRBD1. Germline loops: CDR1 ENHRY, CDR2 SYGVKD. The CDR3 length is 13 residues. The V and J ends lost 6 bases and 2 bases, in that order; junction bases with no gene match: 2. CDR3 in DNA: TGTGCCATCAGGGACAGGGAAAACACTGAAGCTTTCTTT. This gives the protein CAIRDRENTEAFF.

V is TRBV10-3 and J is TRBJ1-2; 7 bases line up with TRBD1. The length of the CDR3 is 13 residues. Germline assignment: CDR1 ENHRY and CDR2 SYGVKD. V dropped 6 bases and J dropped 4; count of bases not matched to a gene: 5. CDR3 nucleotide sequence: TGTGCCATCAGGGGGGACAGTGTCTATGGCTACACCTTC. Amino acids: CAIRGDSVYGYTF.

The chain employs TRBV6-5 and TRBJ1-2, with 8 bases fitting TRBD1. The CDR3 runs to 15 residues. Losses at the gene ends were 5 bases for V and 5 bases for J; bases not matched to a gene: 10. Per the germline V gene, CDR1 is MNHEY and CDR2 is SVGAGI. CDR3 DNA sequence: TGTGCCAGCAGTAGCCCGGGACAGGCCCTTTATGGCTACACCTTC. This codes for CASSSPGQALYGYTF.

This rearrangement joins TRBV6-1 to TRBJ1-1; D is undetermined. The CDR3 contains 14 residues. Germline values: CDR1 MNHNS, CDR2 SASEGT. The germline V and J ends were trimmed by 0 bases and 3 bases, with 8 bases remaining between them. The CDR3 loop is CASSEARRYTEAFF. CDR3 coding DNA: TGTGCCAGCAGTGAAGCGCGCAGGTACACTGAAGCTTTCTTT.

The chain has TRBV6-2 or TRBV6-3 and TRBJ2-1; D not resolved. Germline V gene lookup returns CDR1 MNHEY and CDR2 SVGEGT. The CDR3 runs to 12 residues. V was trimmed by 2 bases and J by 8 bases, leaving 7 bases between them. CDR3 amino acids: CASSYPPYEQFF. CDR3 coding DNA: TGTGCCAGCAGTTACCCCCCCTATGAGCAGTTCTTC.

The rearrangement uses TRBV11-2 and TRBJ1-2; 9 bases agree with TRBD1. The CDR3 consists of 14 residues. The germline V gene encodes CDR1 SGHAT and CDR2 FQNNGV. V lost 3 bases to trimming and J lost 4 bases; unmatched junction nucleotides: 3. The CDR3 DNA reads as TGTGCCAGCAGCTTGGGGACAGGGTTCTATGGCTACACCTTC. The encoded protein is CASSLGTGFYGYTF.

The rearrangement links TRBV29-1 to TRBJ1-1, with 7 bases fitting TRBD1. V was clipped by 6 bases and J by 10 bases; unmatched bases: 8. The CDR3 covers 11 residues. CDR1 and CDR2 from the germline V gene are SQVTM and ANQGSEA. Written as DNA, the CDR3 is TGCAGCGTCGACGACAGGGCAACAGCTTTCTTT. Translation: CSVDDRATAFF.

The chain couples TRBV3-1 (or the pseudogene TRBV3-2) to TRBJ2-3; D is uncertain. The length of the CDR3 is 14 residues. V was trimmed by 1 base and J by 8 bases, leaving 13 bases between them. Germline V lookup: CDR1 LGHDT, CDR2 YNNKEL (reference sequence). The CDR3 DNA reads as TGTGCCAGCAGCCAAGCCTCCTCCACGGGTACGCAGTATTTT. Protein product: CASSQASSTGTQYF.

V usage is TRBV9 and J usage is TRBJ2-3; 9 bases line up with TRBD1. V dropped 3 bases and J dropped 6; count of bases not matched to a gene: 11. CDR1 and CDR2 from the germline V gene are SGDLS and YYNGEE. The CDR3 is 16 amino acids. In DNA form, the CDR3 reads TGTGCCAGCAGCGCATACCGGGACAGGGAGTATGATACGCAGTATTTT. It translates to CASSAYRDREYDTQYF.

The chain joins TRBV30 to TRBJ2-5, with 9 nucleotides matching TRBD1. V lost 3 bases and J lost 4; bases outside the gene matches: 3. This CDR3 is 13 amino acids long. Germline V gives CDR1 GTSNPN, CDR2 SVGIG (reference sequence). The chain's CDR3 is CAWSGGQGETQYF. The CDR3 coding sequence is TGTGCCTGGAGCGGGGGACAGGGAGAGACCCAGTACTTC.

The chain uses TRBV3-1 (or the pseudogene TRBV3-2) and TRBJ2-3; the match to TRBD2 covers 11 bases. Germline lookup yields CDR1 LGHDT and CDR2 YNNKEL (reference sequence). The CDR3 totals 16 residues. V shed 3 bases and J 2 bases; nucleotides not matched to a gene: 4. The CDR3 sequence is CASSHDSGGATDTQYF. Written as DNA, the CDR3 is TGTGCCAGCAGCCACGATAGCGGGGGGGCCACAGATACGCAGTATTTT.

The J gene is TRBJ1-5, the V gene TRBV19; 9 nucleotides match TRBD1. The germline CDR1 and CDR2 sequences are LNHDA and SQIVND (reference sequence). V lost 7 bases to trimming and J lost 3 bases; unmatched junction nucleotides: 7. The CDR3 covers 15 residues. For the CDR3, the DNA is TGTGCCAGTAAATATTGGGACAGGGACAATCAGCCCCAGCATTTT. It yields the protein CASKYWDRDNQPQHF.

The chain recombines TRBV7-2 with TRBJ1-2; D is unresolved. Trimming removed 5 bases at V and 3 bases at J, with 19 bases between. This CDR3 comprises 16 residues. CDR1 and CDR2 from the germline V gene are SGHTA and FQGNSA. CDR3 residues: CASSPHAGNSYYGYTF. The CDR3 DNA sequence: TGTGCCAGCAGCCCCCACGCAGGTAACAGCTACTATGGCTACACCTTC.

A few counts support this clone. V is TRBV6-5 and J is TRBJ1-6; 7 bases align to TRBD1. V shed 6 bases, J shed 8 bases, and the junction held 4 bases outside the gene matches. This CDR3 has 13 amino acids. Germline CDR1 is MNHEY and CDR2 is SVGAGI. The CDR3 sequence: CASSPGQYSPLHF. DNA for the CDR3: TGTGCCAGCAGCCCGGGACAGTATTCACCCCTCCACTTT.

This chain links TRBV5-1 with TRBJ1-1; D call uncertain. This CDR3 contains 13 residues. The V and J ends lost 0 bases and 6 bases respectively, with 9 bases between them. Germline lookup yields CDR1 SGHRS and CDR2 YFSETQ. The CDR3 is CASSLDLSAEAFF. Written as DNA, the CDR3 is TGCGCCAGCAGCTTGGATCTGTCGGCTGAAGCTTTCTTT.